Listed below are T cell receptor beta chains from one sample, sequenced in a study of post-analysis software for immune sequencing data. One entry per CDR3 protein, called by TCRdb with MiXCR from the PCR reads. This sample has around 440,000 distinct CDR3 sequences, with roughly 45% found just once. Sequencing was done on a sample of blood. Every receptor here comes from a girl aged 10-17 years with multiple sclerosis. CDR3s include the opening cysteine and the closing phenylalanine or tryptophan. D genes are given only for firm matches. Clone size is given for some rows only: seen once, a few or many times, or a class if the clone is expanded.

j_gene	v_gene	abundance	d_gene	CDR3nt	CDR3aa
TRBJ1-5	TRBV20-1	-	-	TGCAGTGCTAGAGATAGCAGTGAATCTAGCAATCAGCCCCAGCATTTT	CSARDSSESSNQPQHF
TRBJ1-6	TRBV7-8	few	-	TGTGCCAGCAGCTTACGGCAGACTAATTCACCCCTCCACTTT	CASSLRQTNSPLHF
TRBJ1-6	TRBV5-1	-	-	TGCGCCAGCAGCTTGGCCGACAGGAATAATTCGCCCCTCCACTTT	CASSLADRNNSPLHF
TRBJ2-5	TRBV20-1	-	-	TGCAGTGCTAGGAGGCCGGGGGCAATAGGAGAGACCCAGTACTTC	CSARRPGAIGETQYF
TRBJ2-1	TRBV20-1	-	TRBD2	TGCAGTGCTAGCGCCCCCCCCGGGGAGGGCCTGGTGGAAGGGAATGAGCAGTTCTTC	CSASAPPGEGLVEGNEQFF
TRBJ1-2	TRBV5-1	-	-	TGCGCCAGCAGCTTGTCGACCCACAACAGAGAGGGGTATGGCTACACCTTC	CASSLSTHNREGYGYTF
TRBJ1-5	TRBV28	once	-	TGTGCCAGCAATCTCTTAGGCTCCGGACACTTCAATCTGCATTTT	CASNLLGSGHFNLHF
TRBJ2-3	TRBV5-5	-	-	TGTGCCAGCAGCCCCCGGACAGCTAGCACAGATACGCAGTATTTT	CASSPRTASTDTQYF
TRBJ2-7	TRBV7-2	-	TRBD2	TGTGCCAGCAGCTTCACCGGGACTAGCGGAATCCACGAGCAGTACTTC	CASSFTGTSGIHEQYF
TRBJ2-7	TRBV27	-	-	TGTGCCAGCAGTTTCTATCCCTACGAGCAGTACTTC	CASSFYPYEQYF
TRBJ1-2	TRBV27	once	TRBD1	TGTGCCAGCAGCCAGGGGGGACAGACATATGGCTACACCTTC	CASSQGGQTYGYTF
TRBJ2-5	TRBV20-1	few	-	TGCAGTGCCCATACATGGGGAGAGACCCAGTACTTC	CSAHTWGETQYF
TRBJ2-7	TRBV7-9	-	TRBD1	TGTGCCAGCAGTCCACCCTACGGGACAGAGAGCTCCTACGAGCAGTACTTC	CASSPPYGTESSYEQYF
TRBJ2-1	TRBV5-1	few	TRBD2	TGCGCCAGCAGCTCCATAGCGGGAGGGCCGTATGAGCAGTTCTTC	CASSSIAGGPYEQFF
TRBJ2-3	TRBV12-3/TRBV12-4	-	-	TGTGCCAGCAGGTGGGGGTTGGGTACAGATACGCAGTATTTT	CASRWGLGTDTQYF
TRBJ2-7	TRBV7-6	few	-	TGTGCCAGCAGCCCCGACTGGCCCGCCTACGAGCAGTACTTC	CASSPDWPAYEQYF
TRBJ2-1	TRBV12-3/TRBV12-4	-	-	TGTGCCAGCAGTTTAAATGAAGTCAATGGGCTGTTCTTC	CASSLNEVNGLFF
TRBJ2-3	TRBV7-3	many	-	TGTGCCAGCAGCTCGTTACCGGCAGATACGCAGTATTTT	CASSSLPADTQYF
TRBJ2-6	TRBV4-3	-	TRBD2	TGCGCCAGCAGCCAAGAGGACCGAGGACTAGTTCCCCCTGGGGCCAACGTCCTGACTTTC	CASSQEDRGLVPPGANVLTF
TRBJ2-4	TRBV6-5	-	TRBD1	TGTGCCAGCCACGACAGGGGGCAAAACATTCAGTACTTC	CASHDRGQNIQYF
TRBJ2-1	TRBV12-3/TRBV12-4	few	-	TGTGCCAGCAGCCTTTCCGGGACTGCCTACAATGAGCAGTTCTTC	CASSLSGTAYNEQFF
TRBJ2-1	TRBV12-3/TRBV12-4	-	-	TGTGCCAGCCTTCGACGGAGTTACAATGAGCAGTTCTTC	CASLRRSYNEQFF
TRBJ1-1	TRBV20-1	-	TRBD1	TGCAGTGCTAGAGCCGGGACAGGGGACACTGAAGCTTTCTTT	CSARAGTGDTEAFF
TRBJ2-7	TRBV6-6	-	-	TGTGCCAGCAGTTACTCGTCGCCTCCAGGGGGGTTCTACGAGCAGTACTTC	CASSYSSPPGGFYEQYF
TRBJ2-3	TRBV7-9	-	-	TGTGCCAGCAGCTTAGCCCGGCTGGGGACAGATACGCAGTATTTT	CASSLARLGTDTQYF
TRBJ2-3	TRBV28	-	TRBD2	TGTGCCAGCAGTACCCGGGGAGGGGAAAGGGATACGCAGTATTTT	CASSTRGGERDTQYF
TRBJ2-5	TRBV18	-	-	TGTGCCAGCTCATTAAGGAACGCACAAGAGACCCAGTACTTC	CASSLRNAQETQYF